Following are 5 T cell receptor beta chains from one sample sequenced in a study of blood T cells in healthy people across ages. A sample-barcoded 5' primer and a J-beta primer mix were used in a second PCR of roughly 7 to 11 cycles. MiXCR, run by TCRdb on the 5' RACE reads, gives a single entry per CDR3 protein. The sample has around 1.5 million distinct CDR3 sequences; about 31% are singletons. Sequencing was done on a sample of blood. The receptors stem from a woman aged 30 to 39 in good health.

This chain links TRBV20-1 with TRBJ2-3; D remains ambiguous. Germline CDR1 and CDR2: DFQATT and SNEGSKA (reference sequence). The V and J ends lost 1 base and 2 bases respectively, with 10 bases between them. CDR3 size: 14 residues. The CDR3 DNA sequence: TGCAGTGCTAGAGGATGGCAGAACACAGATACGCAGTATTTT. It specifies CSARGWQNTDTQYF.

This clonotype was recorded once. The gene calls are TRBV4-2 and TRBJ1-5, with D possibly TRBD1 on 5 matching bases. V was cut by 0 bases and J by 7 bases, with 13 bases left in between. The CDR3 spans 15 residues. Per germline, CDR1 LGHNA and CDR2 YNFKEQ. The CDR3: CASSQEGVEGQPQHF. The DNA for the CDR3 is TGTGCCAGCAGCCAAGAGGGGGTAGAGGGCCAGCCCCAGCATTTT.

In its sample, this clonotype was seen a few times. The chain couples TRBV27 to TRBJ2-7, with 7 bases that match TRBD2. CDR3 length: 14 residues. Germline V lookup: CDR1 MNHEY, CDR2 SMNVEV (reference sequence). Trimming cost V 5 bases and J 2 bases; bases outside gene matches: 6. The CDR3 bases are TGTGCCAGCAGTACGATGACTAGCACCTACGAGCAGTACTTC. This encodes CASSTMTSTYEQYF.

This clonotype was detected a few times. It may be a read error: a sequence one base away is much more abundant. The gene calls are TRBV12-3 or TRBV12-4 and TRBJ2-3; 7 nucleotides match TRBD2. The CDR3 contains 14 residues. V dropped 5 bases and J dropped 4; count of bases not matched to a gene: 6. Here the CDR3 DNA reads TGTGCCAGCAGTGTGGCAGGGAGGGCAGATACGCAGTATTTT. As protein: CASSVAGRADTQYF.

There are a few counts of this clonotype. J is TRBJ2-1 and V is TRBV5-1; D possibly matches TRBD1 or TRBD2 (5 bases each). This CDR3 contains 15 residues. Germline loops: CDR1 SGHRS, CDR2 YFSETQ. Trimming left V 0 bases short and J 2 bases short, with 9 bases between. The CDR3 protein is CASSLGGVAYNEQFF. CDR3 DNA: TGCGCCAGCAGCTTGGGAGGGGTGGCCTACAATGAGCAGTTCTTC.